Presented here are 30 T cell receptor beta chains from one specimen sequenced in a study of blood T cell repertoires in COVID-19. TCRdb keeps only in-frame clones here, not all; method: immunoSEQ multiplex PCR. This sample has approximately 250,000 clones; roughly 84% occur once, and the top ten carry over 1.5%. Input material: peripheral blood. The receptor set was obtained from a woman aged 40 to 50 who had recovered from COVID-19.

CDR3 nucleotide sequence: TGTGCCAGCAGGAGGGTCCCGGAGGGTGAGCAGTTCTTC. As protein: CASRRVPEGEQFF. The chain joins TRBV2 to TRBJ2-1, with D perhaps matching TRBD2 (6 bases). Germline assignment: CDR1 SNHLY and CDR2 FYNNEI. CDR3 length: 13 amino acids. Deletions cut 6 bases from V and 9 bases from J, with 15 bases between.

This clone was found many times. The rearrangement links TRBV11-2 to TRBJ1-2; D gene uncertain. CDR3 size: 13 residues. Per germline, CDR1 SGHAT and CDR2 FQNNGV. Trimming removed 1 base from V and 3 bases from J, with 6 bases in between. The chain's CDR3 is CASSLVADYGYTF. The DNA of the CDR3 is TGTGCCAGCAGCTTAGTCGCGGACTATGGCTACACCTTC. Full variable domain (remainder filled in from reference TRBV11-2 and TRBJ1-2): EAGVAQSPRYKIIEKRQSVAFWCNPISGHATLYWYQQILGQGPKLLIQFQNNGVVDDSQLPKDRFSAERLKGVDSTLKIQPAKLEDSAVYLCASSLVADYGYTFGSGTRLTVV.

A note on this clone: A junction end diverges from the germline sequence, so it may reflect a read error. The genes are TRBV30 and TRBJ1-3; TRBD1 matches at 7 bases. CDR1 and CDR2 from the germline V gene are GTSNPN and SVGIG (reference sequence). This CDR3 comprises 11 residues. The CDR3 coding sequence is TGTGCCTGGAGGGACGGGGACAGTCGCGATTTT. Protein product: CAWRDGDSRDF.

The genes are TRBV5-1 and TRBJ1-1, with D unresolved. Germline CDR1 SGHRS, CDR2 YFSETQ. This CDR3 contains 16 residues. Trimming removed 0 bases at V and 1 base at J, with 13 bases between. CDR3 residues: CASSLVAGLENTEAFF. CDR3 DNA sequence: TGCGCCAGCAGCTTGGTGGCCGGACTAGAGAACACTGAAGCTTTCTTT.

The chain uses TRBV9 and TRBJ1-2; a weak D match, TRBD1 (6 bases). Germline V gene lookup returns CDR1 SGDLS and CDR2 YYNGEE. Trimming took off 0 bases at V and 5 bases at J, with 14 bases between the two ends. This CDR3 spans 15 amino acids. The CDR3 here is CASSVGSYGTYGYTF. Here the CDR3 DNA reads TGTGCCAGCAGCGTAGGGAGTTACGGGACATATGGCTACACCTTC.

The chain couples TRBV1 to TRBJ2-1; the table's D gene call, TRBD1, was not cross checked with the DNA. TRBV1 is a recognized pseudogene. This CDR3 region has 20 residues. CDR3 sequence: CTSSQDPGTGGTIGYNEQFF. CDR3 sequence (DNA): TGCACCAGCAGCCAAGATCCCGGGACAGGGGGAACTATCGGCTACAATGAGCAGTTCTTC.

J is TRBJ2-6 and V is TRBV18, with D uncertain. V lost 6 bases to trimming and J lost 1 base, with 10 bases between them. Germline CDR1 and CDR2: KGHSH and LQKENI. The CDR3 has 15 residues. The CDR3 loop reads CASSTAISGANVLTF. The CDR3 DNA sequence: TGTGCCAGCTCCACCGCGATTTCTGGGGCCAACGTCCTGACTTTC.

The chain combines TRBV11-3 with TRBJ2-1; 7 bases fit TRBD1. CDR1 and CDR2 (germline): SGHNT, YENEEA. The CDR3 extends over 15 amino acids. V lost 5 bases and J lost 5; bases outside the gene matches: 9. CDR3 in amino acids: CASSLQGLDDNEQFF. Here the CDR3 DNA reads TGTGCCAGCAGCCTACAGGGGTTGGACGACAATGAGCAGTTCTTC.

The V gene is TRBV29-1, the J gene TRBJ1-5; D gene uncertain. The CDR3 runs to 13 residues. CDR1 and CDR2 (germline): SQVTM, ANQGSEA. The V and J ends lost 4 bases and 1 base respectively, with 8 bases between them. CDR3 in amino acids: CSVAEQSNQPQHF. CDR3 coding DNA: TGCAGCGTTGCTGAACAGAGCAATCAGCCCCAGCATTTT.

The sample holds one count of this clone. V usage is TRBV20-1 and J usage is TRBJ2-1, with D tentatively TRBD2 (6 bases). Germline CDR1 DFQATT, CDR2 SNEGSKA (reference sequence). The germline V and J ends were trimmed by 3 bases and 3 bases, with 9 bases remaining between them. This CDR3 contains 13 residues. CDR3 nucleotides: TGCAGTGCTAGTTCCGGGGGCTACAATGAGCAGTTCTTC. Translation: CSASSGGYNEQFF.

The rearrangement links TRBV11-2 to TRBJ1-1; D may be TRBD1 (6 bases). Trimming took 3 bases from V and 10 from J, leaving 24 bases between them. CDR3 length: 16 amino acids. The germline V gene has CDR1 SGHAT and CDR2 FQNNGV. CDR3 in DNA: TGTGCCAGCAGCTTCCGTCGACAGGTGGGCTACAATGTAGCTTTCTTT. Translating it yields CASSFRRQVGYNVAFF.

The V call is TRBV2, the J call TRBJ2-1; a weak D match, TRBD2 (6 bases). The V gene's germline CDR1 is SNHLY and CDR2 FYNNEI. The V end lost 9 bases, the J end lost 0 bases, and 18 bases lay between the germline ends. The CDR3 length is 16 residues. The CDR3 nucleotides read TGTGCCAGAAGGGGTGGGGCACTAGCCTCCTACAATGAGCAGTTCTTC. Translated, it gives CARRGGALASYNEQFF.

The chain joins TRBV7-6 to TRBJ2-5, with TRBD1 matching over 9 bases. J gave up 4 bases and V 5 bases, and 14 bases lay outside the gene matches. From germline, CDR1 is SGHVS and CDR2 FNYEAQ. The CDR3 has 17 residues. The CDR3: CASSHRYRGPTRETQYF. DNA of the CDR3: TGTGCCAGCAGCCACAGATACAGGGGGCCAACACGAGAGACCCAGTACTTC. Full variable domain (outside the CDR3, taken from reference TRBV7-6 and TRBJ2-5): GAGVSQSPRYKVTKRGQDVALRCDPISGHVSLYWYRQALGQGPEFLTYFNYEAQQDKSGLPNDRFSAERPEGSISTLTIQRTEQRDSAMYRCASSHRYRGPTRETQYFGPGTRLLVL.

This chain joins TRBV19 and TRBJ2-1; 8 bases map to TRBD2. The germline CDR1 and CDR2 sequences are LNHDA and SQIVND (reference sequence). J was trimmed by 6 bases and V by 3 bases; bases with no gene match: 7. CDR3 length: 15 residues. CDR3 DNA: TGTGCCAGTAGTATTCCCAGCGGGGGCCTCAATGAGCAGTTCTTC. Residues: CASSIPSGGLNEQFF.

In this sample, this clone turned up once. The chain combines TRBV7-9 with TRBJ2-5, with D perhaps matching TRBD2 (6 bases). V shed 5 bases and J shed 5 bases, with 18 bases lying between them. The CDR3 has 15 amino acids. CDR1 and CDR2 (germline): SEHNR, FQNEAQ (reference sequence). DNA for the CDR3: TGTGCCAGCAGCATCCCGGGACTCCACCGGGAGACCCAGTACTTC. This gives the protein CASSIPGLHRETQYF.

The chain joins TRBV19 to TRBJ1-2; possible D gene TRBD1, 6 bases. V was pared by 3 bases and J by 4 bases, with 18 bases between. Per germline, CDR1 LNHDA and CDR2 SQIVND (reference sequence). The CDR3 extends over 16 amino acids. The DNA for the CDR3 is TGTGCCAGTAGTATTAAAGGAGGACAGTCGGCCTATGGCTACACCTTC. Encoded protein: CASSIKGGQSAYGYTF. The complete variable domain, with remaining parts taken from reference TRBV19 and TRBJ1-2, reads DGGITQSPKYLFRKEGQNVTLSCEQNLNHDAMYWYRQDPGQGLRLIYYSQIVNDFQKGDIAEGYSVSREKKESFPLTVTSAQKNPTAFYLCASSIKGGQSAYGYTFGSGTRLTVV.

This chain links TRBV3-1 (or the pseudogene TRBV3-2) with TRBJ2-7; 8 positions agree with TRBD2. The CDR3 consists of 13 residues. J gave up 2 bases and V 8 bases, and 5 bases lay outside the gene matches. Looked up from germline, CDR1 is LGHDT and CDR2 is YNNKEL (reference sequence). CDR3: CASGTSGPYEQYF. CDR3 DNA: TGTGCCAGCGGTACTAGCGGCCCCTACGAGCAGTACTTC.

The V call is TRBV5-1, the J call TRBJ1-3; D might be TRBD1 (5 bases). This CDR3 is built from 15 residues. Germline loops: CDR1 SGHRS, CDR2 YFSETQ. The V end lost 4 bases, the J end lost 1 base, and 12 bases lay between the germline ends. The CDR3 DNA reads as TGCGCCAGCAGCGACCCCTCAGGGTCTGGAAACACCATATATTTT. It codes for CASSDPSGSGNTIYF.

This chain joins TRBV19 and TRBJ1-1, with TRBD1 identical over 7 bases. V was pared by 4 bases and J by 4 bases, with 6 bases of the junction left unmatched. The germline gives CDR1 LNHDA, CDR2 SQIVND (reference sequence). The CDR3 is made up of 14 amino acids. DNA of the CDR3: TGTGCCAGTAGTACAGGGGGACCGAGCACTGAAGCTTTCTTT. Its translation: CASSTGGPSTEAFF.

The chain is built from TRBV5-5 and TRBJ1-1, with 11 bases identical to TRBD1. The junction had 8 bases not matched to a gene; V was cut back by 2 bases and J by 5 bases. The germline V gene has CDR1 SGHKS and CDR2 YYEKEE (reference sequence). The CDR3 runs 16 residues. CDR3 DNA sequence: TGTGCCAGCAGCTTCTGGACAGGGGGCGCGGGTACTGAAGCTTTCTTT. Its translation is CASSFWTGGAGTEAFF.

The genes are TRBV29-1 and TRBJ2-5; 7 bases agree with TRBD2. The junction had 2 bases not matched to a gene; V was cut back by 5 bases and J by 5 bases. This CDR3 region has 11 residues. Germline V CDR1 and CDR2: SQVTM, ANQGSEA. The CDR3 DNA is TGCAGCGTTCGACTAGCCGAGACCCAGTACTTC. Its translation is CSVRLAETQYF.

This clone was observed a few times. The chain employs TRBV6-5 and TRBJ1-1; TRBD1 aligns across 11 bases. The trim removed 6 bases at V and 5 bases at J, leaving 5 bases unmatched. The CDR3 consists of 14 residues. Germline CDR1 and CDR2: MNHEY and SVGAGI. This CDR3 reads CASSGQGAGTEAFF. CDR3 nucleotides: TGTGCCAGCAGCGGACAGGGGGCGGGAACTGAAGCTTTCTTT.

The rearrangement links TRBV3-1 (or the pseudogene TRBV3-2) to TRBJ1-6; TRBD1 might be the D (5 bases). The CDR3 is made up of 15 amino acids. Trimming took 2 bases from V and 6 from J, leaving 11 bases between them. Germline V gene data show CDR1 as LGHDT and CDR2 as YNNKEL (reference sequence). CDR3: CASSQSGQGNSPLHF. CDR3 DNA: TGTGCCAGCAGCCAATCCGGTCAGGGTAATTCACCCCTCCACTTT.

This chain uses TRBV5-1 with TRBJ2-7; maybe TRBD1 (5 bases). Germline V gene sequence: CDR1 SGHRS, CDR2 YFSETQ. Trimming shortened V by 4 bases and J by 0 bases, and 11 bases separated the two germline ends. CDR3 size: 14 residues. The CDR3 region has the DNA TGCGCCAGCAGCCTGGGGCTCGACTCCTACGAGCAGTACTTC. As protein: CASSLGLDSYEQYF.

The chain has TRBV29-1 and TRBJ2-2; D is possibly TRBD2 (5 bases). Trimming removed 0 bases from V and 1 base from J, with 9 bases in between. The CDR3 is made up of 15 amino acids. Germline CDR1 is SQVTM and CDR2 is ANQGSEA. CDR3 in amino acids: CSVEDLGENTGELFF. DNA of the CDR3: TGCAGCGTTGAAGATCTCGGGGAGAACACCGGGGAGCTGTTTTTT.

The chain is built from TRBV19 and TRBJ2-2; TRBD1 agrees at 8 bases. Looked up from germline, CDR1 is LNHDA and CDR2 is SQIVND (reference sequence). The J segment lost 7 bases and the V segment lost 3 bases, leaving 10 bases of the junction unmatched. The CDR3 contains 16 residues. The CDR3 bases are TGTGCCAGTAGTATTCGGTGGCAGGGGGCCGTCGGGGAGCTGTTTTTT. Encoded protein: CASSIRWQGAVGELFF.

The V and J genes are TRBV27 and TRBJ1-2, with 9 bases aligning to TRBD1. The germline CDR1 and CDR2 sequences are MNHEY and SMNVEV (reference sequence). V shed 7 bases, J shed 5 bases, and the junction held 8 bases outside the gene matches. This CDR3 is built from 14 residues. CDR3 nucleotides: TGTGCCAGCAACCCGGGACAGGGAAGATATGGCTACACCTTC. Translating gives CASNPGQGRYGYTF.

The chain joins TRBV5-1 to TRBJ2-3, with D possibly being TRBD2 (5 bases). Looked up from germline, CDR1 is SGHRS and CDR2 is YFSETQ. The CDR3 totals 15 residues. Trimming removed 2 bases from V and 2 bases from J, with 12 bases in between. In DNA, the CDR3 is TGCGCCAGCAGCTTAAGGCTAGCTGACACAGATACGCAGTATTTT. Its protein is CASSLRLADTDTQYF.

In this sample, this clone turned up a few times. This rearrangement joins TRBV5-1 to TRBJ1-4; 8 bases fit TRBD1. The CDR3 is 15 residues long. Germline CDR1 and CDR2: SGHRS and YFSETQ. With V trimmed by 3 bases and J by 5 bases, 6 bases remained unmatched. CDR3 residues: CASSYTGGDNEKLFF. CDR3 nucleotides: TGCGCCAGCAGCTATACAGGGGGTGACAATGAAAAACTGTTTTTT.

The chain couples TRBV28 to TRBJ1-1; 9 bases map to TRBD1. From germline, CDR1 is MDHEN and CDR2 SYDVKM. There are 15 residues in the CDR3. V dropped 6 bases and J dropped 4; count of bases not matched to a gene: 9. CDR3 nucleotide sequence: TGTGCCAGCAGAACTACAGGGGGCTGGAGCACTGAAGCTTTCTTT. This translates into CASRTTGGWSTEAFF.